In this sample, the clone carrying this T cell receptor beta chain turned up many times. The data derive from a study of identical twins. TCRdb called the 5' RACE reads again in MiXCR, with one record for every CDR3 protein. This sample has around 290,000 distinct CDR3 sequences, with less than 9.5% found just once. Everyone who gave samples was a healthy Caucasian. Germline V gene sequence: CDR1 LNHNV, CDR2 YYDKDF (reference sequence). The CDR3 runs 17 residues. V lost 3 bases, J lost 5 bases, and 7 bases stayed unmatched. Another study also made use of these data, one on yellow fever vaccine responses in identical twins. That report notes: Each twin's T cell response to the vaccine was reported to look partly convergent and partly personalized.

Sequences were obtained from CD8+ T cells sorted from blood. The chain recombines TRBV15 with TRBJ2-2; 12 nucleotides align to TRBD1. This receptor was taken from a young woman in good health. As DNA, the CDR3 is TGTGCCACCAGCAGCCCGGGACAGGGGGCTTTGACCGGGGAGCTGTTTTTT. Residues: CATSSPGQGALTGELFF.